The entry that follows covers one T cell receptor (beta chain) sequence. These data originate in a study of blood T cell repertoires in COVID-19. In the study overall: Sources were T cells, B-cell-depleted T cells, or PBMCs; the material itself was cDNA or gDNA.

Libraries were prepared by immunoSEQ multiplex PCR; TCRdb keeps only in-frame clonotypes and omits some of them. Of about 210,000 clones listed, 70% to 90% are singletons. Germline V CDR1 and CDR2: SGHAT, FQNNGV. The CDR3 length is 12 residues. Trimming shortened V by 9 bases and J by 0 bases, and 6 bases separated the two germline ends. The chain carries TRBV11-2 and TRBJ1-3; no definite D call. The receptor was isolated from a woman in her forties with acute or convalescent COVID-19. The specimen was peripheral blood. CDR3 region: CASSNSGNTIYF. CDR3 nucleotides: TGTGCCAGTAGTAACTCTGGAAACACCATATATTTT. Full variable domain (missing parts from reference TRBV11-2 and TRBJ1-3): EAGVAQSPRYKIIEKRQSVAFWCNPISGHATLYWYQQILGQGPKLLIQFQNNGVVDDSQLPKDRFSAERLKGVDSTLKIQPAKLEDSAVYLCASSNSGNTIYFGEGSWLTVV.